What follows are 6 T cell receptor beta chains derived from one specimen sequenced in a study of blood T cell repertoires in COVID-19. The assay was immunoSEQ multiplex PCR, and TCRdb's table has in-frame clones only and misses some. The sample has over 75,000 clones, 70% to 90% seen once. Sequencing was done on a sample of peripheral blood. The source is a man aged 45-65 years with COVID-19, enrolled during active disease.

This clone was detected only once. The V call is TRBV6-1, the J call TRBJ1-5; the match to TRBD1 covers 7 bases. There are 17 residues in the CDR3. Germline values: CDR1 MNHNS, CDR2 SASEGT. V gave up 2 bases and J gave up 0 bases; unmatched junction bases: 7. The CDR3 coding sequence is TGTGCCAGCAGTGAAATTCGGACAGGTAATAGCAATCAGCCCCAGCATTTT. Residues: CASSEIRTGNSNQPQHF.

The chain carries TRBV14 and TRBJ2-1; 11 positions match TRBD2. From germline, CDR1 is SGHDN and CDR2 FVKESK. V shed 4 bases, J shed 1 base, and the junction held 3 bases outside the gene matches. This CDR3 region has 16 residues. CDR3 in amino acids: CASSPWTSGSYNEQFF. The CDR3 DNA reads TGTGCCAGCAGCCCCTGGACTAGCGGGTCCTACAATGAGCAGTTCTTC.

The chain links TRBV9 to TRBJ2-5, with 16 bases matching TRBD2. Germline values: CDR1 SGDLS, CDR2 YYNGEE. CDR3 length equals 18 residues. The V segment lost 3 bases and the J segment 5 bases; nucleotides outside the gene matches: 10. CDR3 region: CASSEGTSGGAVRETQYF. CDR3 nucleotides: TGTGCCAGCAGCGAGGGGACTAGCGGGGGGGCAGTCCGGGAGACCCAGTACTTC.

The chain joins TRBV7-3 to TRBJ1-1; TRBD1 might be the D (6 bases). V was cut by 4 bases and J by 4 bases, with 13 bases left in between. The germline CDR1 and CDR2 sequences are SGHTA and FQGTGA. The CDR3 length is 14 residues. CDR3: CASSSTRGSTEAFF. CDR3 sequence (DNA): TGTGCCAGCAGCTCCACAAGGGGGAGCACTGAAGCTTTCTTT. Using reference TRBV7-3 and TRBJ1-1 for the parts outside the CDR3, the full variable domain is GAGVSQTPSNKVTEKGKYVELRCDPISGHTALYWYRQSLGQGPEFLIYFQGTGAADDSGLPNDRFFAVRPEGSVSTLKIQRTERGDSAVYLCASSSTRGSTEAFFGQGTRLTVV.

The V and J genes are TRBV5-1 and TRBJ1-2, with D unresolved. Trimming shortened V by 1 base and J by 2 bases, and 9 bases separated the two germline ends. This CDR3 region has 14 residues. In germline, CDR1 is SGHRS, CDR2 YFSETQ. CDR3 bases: TGCGCCAGCAGCTTGATTACACCGAACTATGGCTACACCTTC. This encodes CASSLITPNYGYTF.

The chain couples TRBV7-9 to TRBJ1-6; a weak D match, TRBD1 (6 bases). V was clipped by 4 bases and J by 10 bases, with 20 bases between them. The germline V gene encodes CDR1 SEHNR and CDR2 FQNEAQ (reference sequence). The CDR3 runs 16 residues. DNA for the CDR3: TGTGCCAGCAGCTCGGGGACAAACCCAGGGCGGTCACCCCTCCACTTT. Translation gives CASSSGTNPGRSPLHF.